This is a list of T cell receptor beta chains from one sample in a study of T cells in localized non-small cell lung cancer. Sequencing was performed with immunoSEQ multiplex PCR; in TCRdb, only in-frame clones are kept and a portion is missing. The top ten clones hold about 9% of a sample with over a thousand clones, about 39% of them seen once. Sequenced here: lung tumor tissue, sampled before any cancer treatment. The receptors shown here come from a male donor at least 60 years old with stage I squamous cell lung carcinoma. Both conserved end residues are part of each CDR3. A D gene is named only where the DNA matches it firmly. Size is stated for part of the rows, as once, few or many counts, or as a class when the clone is expanded.

D	size	V	J	CDR3	DNA
NA	NA	TRBV15	TRBJ2-7	CATSRERVGKKTSLPEQYF	TGTGCCACCAGCAGAGAACGGGTGGGAAAAAAAACTAGCCTACCCGAGCAGTACTTC
TRBD1	large	TRBV15	TRBJ2-3	CATSRDAGGFDADTQYF	TGTGCCACCAGCAGAGATGCAGGGGGCTTCGACGCAGATACGCAGTATTTT
TRBD2	NA	TRBV6-8	TRBJ2-1	CASSPTPTSGLYNEQFF	TGTGCCAGCAGTCCCACTCCGACTAGCGGCTTATACAATGAGCAGTTCTTC
TRBD2	few	TRBV6-8	TRBJ2-5	CASSLGTSGRTRGTQYF	TGTGCCAGCAGTCTCGGGACTAGCGGGAGGACCCGGGGGACCCAGTACTTC
NA	NA	TRBV19	TRBJ2-3	CASKDVYGTDTQYF	TGTGCCAGTAAGGATGTATACGGGACAGATACGCAGTATTTT
TRBD2	NA	TRBV29-1	TRBJ2-1	CSVEGRTSGSNEQFF	TGCAGCGTTGAAGGTCGGACTAGCGGGAGCAATGAGCAGTTCTTC
NA	NA	TRBV10-2	TRBJ1-4	CASSDRGSNEKLFF	TGCGCCAGCAGTGACAGGGGATCGAATGAAAAACTGTTTTTT
TRBD2	few	TRBV11-3	TRBJ2-5	CASSSTSGLETQYF	TGTGCCAGCAGCTCGACTAGCGGGTTAGAGACCCAGTACTTC
TRBD1	NA	TRBV28	TRBJ1-2	CASRIRTGVTGYTF	TGTGCCAGCAGAATTCGGACAGGGGTGACGGGCTACACCTTC
TRBD2	few	TRBV4-1	TRBJ2-7	CASSWSLADEGKQYF	TGCGCCAGCAGCTGGTCACTAGCGGACGAAGGCAAGCAGTACTTC
NA	NA	TRBV19	TRBJ2-3	CASRQRELDTQYF	TGTGCCAGTAGGCAACGGGAGTTAGATACGCAGTATTTT
NA	NA	TRBV18	TRBJ1-5	CASSPRGGLTDQPQHF	TGTGCCAGCTCCCCTCGCGGGGGGCTTACTGATCAGCCCCAGCATTTT
TRBD2	NA	TRBV19	TRBJ2-6	CASSIGAGEPAGANVLTF	TGTGCCAGTAGTATTGGGGCGGGAGAGCCGGCTGGGGCCAACGTCCTGACTTTC
TRBD2	NA	TRBV30	TRBJ2-7	CAWKWVAGGEQYF	TGTGCCTGGAAGTGGGTAGCGGGAGGTGAGCAGTACTTC
NA	NA	TRBV12-5	TRBJ2-2	CTSGKQTGTNTGELFF	TGTACTAGTGGGAAACAGACAGGAACGAACACCGGGGAGCTGTTTTTT
NA	large	TRBV19	TRBJ1-2	CASSMYSGWNGYTF	TGTGCCAGTAGTATGTACTCAGGGTGGAATGGCTACACCTTC
TRBD1	few	TRBV29-1	TRBJ1-1	CSVEDTNRGRTEAFF	TGCAGCGTTGAAGACACAAACAGGGGGAGAACTGAAGCTTTCTTT
NA	few	TRBV19	TRBJ1-2	CATLGGQYYGYTF	TGTGCCACCTTAGGGGGACAATACTATGGCTACACCTTC
NA	once	TRBV30	TRBJ2-5	CAWSVWETQYF	TGTGCCTGGAGTGTATGGGAGACCCAGTACTTC
NA	NA	TRBV28	TRBJ1-2	CASSQQGFGGYTF	TGTGCCAGCAGCCAACAAGGGTTCGGGGGCTACACCTTC
NA	NA	TRBV11-3	TRBJ2-7	CASTGLMSSYEQYF	TGTGCCAGCACCGGACTTATGAGCTCCTACGAGCAGTACTTC
NA	NA	TRBV19	TRBJ2-2	CASSIKVDGELFF	TGTGCCAGTAGTATAAAGGTCGACGGGGAGCTGTTTTTT
NA	NA	TRBV19	TRBJ1-1	CASSPTGVQGSTEAFF	TGTGCCAGTAGTCCGACAGGAGTTCAGGGTAGCACTGAAGCTTTCTTT